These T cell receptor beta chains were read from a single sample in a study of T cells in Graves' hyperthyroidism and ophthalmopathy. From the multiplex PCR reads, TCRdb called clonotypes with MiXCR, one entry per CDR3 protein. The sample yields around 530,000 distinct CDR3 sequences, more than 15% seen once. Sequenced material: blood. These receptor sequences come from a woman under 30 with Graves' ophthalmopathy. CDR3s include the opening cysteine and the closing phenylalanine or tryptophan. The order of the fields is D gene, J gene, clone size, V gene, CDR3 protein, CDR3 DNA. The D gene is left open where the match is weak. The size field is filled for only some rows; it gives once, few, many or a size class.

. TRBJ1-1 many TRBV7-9 CASSLEFGAGGYYTEAFF TGTGCCAGCAGCTTAGAGTTCGGGGCAGGTGGCTATTACACTGAAGCTTTCTTT
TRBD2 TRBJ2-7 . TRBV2 CASRPTSHSYEQYF TGTGCCAGCAGGCCGACTAGCCACTCCTACGAGCAGTACTTC
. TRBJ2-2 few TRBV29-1 CSAKSVNTGELFF TGCAGCGCAAAATCAGTGAACACCGGGGAGCTGTTTTTT
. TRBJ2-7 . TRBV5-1 CASSFDTTYEQYF TGCGCCAGCAGTTTCGACACGACCTACGAGCAGTACTTC
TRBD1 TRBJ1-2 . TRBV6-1 CASSSPRRTGGGYTF TGTGCCAGCAGTTCCCCCCGTAGGACAGGGGGAGGCTACACCTTC
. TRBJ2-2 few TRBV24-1 CATSERDLNTGELFF TGTGCCACCAGTGAGAGGGACTTGAACACCGGGGAGCTGTTTTTT
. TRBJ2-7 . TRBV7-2 CASSYDAGTPFDEQYF TGTGCCAGCAGCTACGACGCGGGAACCCCCTTCGACGAGCAGTACTTC
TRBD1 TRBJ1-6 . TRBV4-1 CASSQQDRFYNSPLHF TGCGCCAGCAGCCAACAGGACAGGTTCTATAATTCACCCCTCCACTTT
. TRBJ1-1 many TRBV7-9 CASSLRGGGRVNTEAFF TGTGCCAGCAGCTTAAGAGGAGGCGGCAGGGTGAACACTGAAGCTTTCTTT
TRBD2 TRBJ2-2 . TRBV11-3 CASSSHLGLAGSTGELFF TGTGCCAGCAGCTCCCACCTTGGACTAGCGGGAAGCACCGGGGAGCTGTTTTTT
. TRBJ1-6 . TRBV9 CASSGGEGSPLHF TGTGCCAGCAGCGGGGGTGAAGGCTCACCCCTCCACTTT
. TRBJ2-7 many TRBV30 CAWKRGIIYEQYF TGTGCCTGGAAACGAGGAATAATCTACGAGCAGTACTTC
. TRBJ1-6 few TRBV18 CASSPQGFSYNSPLHF TGTGCCAGCTCACCACAGGGATTTAGCTATAATTCACCCCTCCACTTT
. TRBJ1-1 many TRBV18 CASSPPSLYMNTEAFF TGTGCCAGCTCACCACCTTCTTTATACATGAACACTGAAGCTTTCTTT
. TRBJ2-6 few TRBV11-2 CASSLPYGNLVPLTF TGTGCCAGCAGCTTACCATACGGCAATCTTGTTCCTCTGACTTTC
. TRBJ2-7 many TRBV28 CASSLLAVAYEQYF TGTGCCAGCAGTTTGTTGGCAGTTGCCTACGAGCAGTACTTC
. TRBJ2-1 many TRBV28 CASSSHVYRVSYNEQFF TGTGCCAGCAGTTCCCATGTTTATAGGGTCTCCTACAATGAGCAGTTCTTC
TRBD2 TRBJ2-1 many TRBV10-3 CAISDGTSGSYYNEQFF TGTGCCATCAGTGACGGGACTAGCGGGAGCTACTACAATGAGCAGTTCTTC